This T cell receptor beta chain was identified during a study of blood T cell repertoires in COVID-19. Looking at the study overall: From the United States, Italy and Spain came samples of acute and convalescent COVID-19. PBMCs, B-cell-depleted T cells, or T cells were the source of the cDNA or gDNA that made up the material.

Original processing notes: Amplification from reference gene primers served as the basis for estimated nucleated cell counts. Data came from immunoSEQ multiplex PCR; TCRdb stores just in-frame clones and leaves some out. V and J calls and clone size are copied from that table; D and trimming were computed from the DNA. Among 150,000 to 200,000 clones listed, approximately 90% were seen once. The CDR3 is 14 amino acids. With V trimmed by 3 bases and J by 8 bases, 8 bases remained unmatched. From germline, CDR1 is SGHRS and CDR2 YFSETQ. Sequencing input: peripheral blood. J is TRBJ1-2 and V is TRBV5-1, with 9 bases aligning to TRBD1. The clonotype was recovered from a human donor in a cohort sampled during active COVID-19. Written as DNA, the CDR3 is TGCGCCAGCAGCTCACAGGGGGCCCCCCGGGGCTACACCTTC. It translates to CASSSQGAPRGYTF.